This TCR beta chain was sequenced during a study of blood T cell repertoires in COVID-19 (dated by TCRdb to between 2020 and 2021). General notes on the study: The collaborator samples originated in the United States, Italy and Spain and spanned the acute and convalescent phases of COVID-19. The material from the prospective study consisted of cDNA or gDNA derived from T cells, B-cell-depleted T cells, or PBMCs. Deeply sampled blood TCRbeta repertoires from subjects exposed to, actively infected with, or recovered from COVID-19 were included in the dataset. The repertoires were made available in a free public database intended to serve as a resource for research on the immune response to SARS-CoV-2. The samples were drawn from two sources: the first 160 participants of the ongoing ImmuneRACE study, and 1,200 or so subjects contributed by 6 global collaborators. Nearly every sample came with metadata listing a de-identified subject ID, COVID-19 status, age in years and sex. Where HLA class I and class II types were available, the types were taken from metadata supplied by the sample provider, not from assay-based typing. The paper as a whole reports these results and caveats: The amount of clinical and demographic metadata varied by source and participant and was provided uncurated.

The CDR3 spans 12 residues, from the cysteine through the phenylalanine. Only CDR3 DNA is held: 36 bases, read in frame from base 1. The V and J ends are trimmed by 5 bases and 4 bases, leaving 9 bases between them. This clone came up a few times. It has no known antigen specificity. No base quality values were provided; no much bigger clone lies one nucleotide off. Each collaborating institution followed its own protocols to collect whole blood in K2EDTA tubes. For TCRbeta analysis, collaborators shipped samples in one of three forms: frozen whole blood, isolated PBMCs, or DNA extracted from either of those sample types. TCRbeta CDR3 regions were amplified from genomic DNA by means of the immunoSEQ Assay, a bias-controlled multiplex PCR. The authors processed their data as follows. Within the assay, amplification of reference gene primers was used to estimate how many nucleated cells each sample contained. Sequence reads were collapsed and filtered to measure the absolute abundance of every unique TCRbeta CDR3 rearrangement. For each sample, productive Simpson clonality was calculated as the square root of Simpson's diversity index over productive rearrangements. TCRdb took this table from immuneACCESS and kept in-frame rearrangements with V and J called. Such tables lack part of the clones; where checked against another copy, unresolved V genes explain under half of the gap, and the rest is unexplained. V, J and clone size were drawn from that table, and D and trimming were deduced from the DNA. The sample table contains about 190,000 clones; only one count was recorded for 70% to 90% of them. The ten biggest clones cover less than 5.5% of the sample.

The V and J genes are TRBV12-3 or TRBV12-4 and TRBJ2-7, with the D gene too uncertain to name. The sequenced material came from peripheral blood. The TCR comes from an elderly woman with acute or convalescent COVID-19. The CDR3 region reads CASSVTEYEQYF. In nucleotide form, the sequence is TGTGCCAGCAGTGTAACAGAGTACGAGCAGTACTTC.